The rows below give T cell receptor beta chains drawn from one sample of a study of cytomegalovirus exposure and HLA in healthy donors. Generated by immunoSEQ multiplex PCR, the TCRdb table keeps only in-frame clones and is missing some. Here the sample spans about 150,000 clones, 82% being singletons. The source material was PBMCs. The receptors come from a woman aged 45 to 65 in good health and CMV-seropositive. CDR3s include the opening cysteine and the closing phenylalanine or tryptophan. Fields, in order: D gene, V gene, J gene, clone size, CDR3 protein, CDR3 DNA. D genes are given only for firm matches. Clone size is shown for a subset of rows, as once, few, many or a class of expanded clone.

TRBD1,TRBV4-1,TRBJ1-6,NA,CASSQGDSQYSPLHF,TGCGCCAGCAGCCAGGGGGACAGCCAGTATTCACCCCTCCACTTT
NA,TRBV7-9,TRBJ2-7,NA,CASSLDRSSYEQYF,TGTGCCAGCAGCTTAGACAGGAGCTCCTACGAGCAGTACTTC
NA,TRBV12-1,TRBJ2-3,NA,CASSFAGGTDTQYF,NA
NA,TRBV7-2,TRBJ1-1,NA,CASSLVAGGNTEAFF,TGTGCCAGCAGCTTAGTGGCGGGAGGGAACACTGAAGCTTTCTTT
TRBD1,TRBV29-1,TRBJ2-2,NA,CSVGQGRNTGELFF,TGCAGCGTCGGACAGGGCCGGAACACCGGGGAGCTGTTTTTT
NA,TRBV6-5,TRBJ2-7,NA,CASSYSGHNYEQYF,TGTGCCAGCAGTTACTCCGGACACAACTACGAGCAGTACTTC
NA,TRBV6-6,TRBJ1-4,NA,CATRTGGTNEKLFF,TGTGCCACAAGAACGGGGGGAACTAATGAAAAACTGTTTTTT
NA,TRBV9,TRBJ1-1,once,CASSVYSNTEAFF,TGTGCCAGCAGCGTTTACAGTAACACTGAAGCTTTCTTT
TRBD1,TRBV7-2,TRBJ1-2,NA,CASSYDRGRGYTF,TGTGCCAGCAGCTATGACAGGGGACGTGGCTACACCTTC
NA,TRBV2,TRBJ2-7,few,CASSSGGVLPYEQYF,TGTGCCAGCAGTTCCGGCGGAGTCTTGCCCTACGAGCAGTACTTC
NA,TRBV18,TRBJ1-1,NA,CASSYREGHTEAFF,TGTGCCAGCTCTTACAGGGAGGGGCACACTGAAGCTTTCTTT
TRBD2,TRBV4-3,TRBJ2-1,NA,CASSQEGLALDEQFF,TGCGCCAGCAGCCAAGAGGGACTAGCGCTCGATGAGCAGTTCTTC
NA,TRBV7-2,TRBJ2-7,NA,CASSTTNPGIGGSYEQYF,TGTGCCAGCAGCACAACCAACCCCGGGATTGGAGGCTCCTACGAGCAGTACTTC
NA,TRBV2,TRBJ1-1,NA,CASIGHRENTEAFF,TGTGCCAGCATCGGGCACAGGGAGAACACTGAAGCTTTCTTT
NA,TRBV6-5,TRBJ2-2,NA,CASRPPLGHLGELFF,TGTGCCAGCAGACCTCCCCTGGGACACCTCGGGGAGCTGTTTTTT
NA,TRBV7-2,TRBJ1-3,NA,CASSLDSPATGNTIYF,TGTGCCAGCAGCCTTGACAGCCCTGCTACCGGAAACACCATATATTTT
NA,TRBV29-1,TRBJ1-4,NA,CSGQRGSDEKLFF,TGCAGCGGCCAAAGGGGGTCTGATGAAAAACTGTTTTTT
NA,TRBV10-1,TRBJ1-1,once,CALTRGTEAFF,TGCGCCCTAACCCGGGGCACTGAAGCTTTCTTT
TRBD1,TRBV7-2,TRBJ2-7,NA,CASSPNRGRFYEQYF,TGTGCCAGCAGCCCGAACAGGGGGAGGTTCTACGAGCAGTACTTC
NA,TRBV27,TRBJ2-3,NA,CASRTRRTGTDTQYF,TGTGCCAGCAGAACTAGGCGCACAGGGACAGATACGCAGTATTTT
TRBD2,TRBV7-2,TRBJ2-3,few,CASSPAGGQSDTQYF,TGTGCCAGCAGCCCAGCGGGGGGGCAGTCAGATACGCAGTATTTT
NA,TRBV2,TRBJ2-7,NA,CASRIRQAAYEQYF,TGTGCCAGCAGGATCAGACAGGCCGCCTACGAGCAGTACTTC
TRBD1,TRBV6-5,TRBJ2-3,NA,CASRSGGASSDTQYF,TGTGCCAGCAGGTCAGGGGGCGCGTCCTCAGATACGCAGTATTTT
NA,TRBV27,TRBJ1-2,NA,CASKDNRGGYTF,TGTGCCAGCAAGGACAATCGCGGTGGCTACACCTTC
TRBD2,TRBV7-9,TRBJ2-2,NA,CASSLGLALPGELFF,TGTGCCAGCAGCTTAGGACTAGCACTTCCCGGGGAGCTGTTTTTT
NA,TRBV7-9,TRBJ1-1,NA,CASSLSVEAFF,TGTGCCAGCAGCTTGTCGGTAGAAGCTTTCTTT
NA,TRBV5-1,TRBJ1-6,NA,CASSLEGQSPPHF,TGCGCCAGCAGCTTGGAGGGACAATCACCCCCCCACTTT
TRBD2,TRBV19,TRBJ2-2,NA,CASSPPGGGYTGELFF,TGTGCCAGTAGCCCCCCGGGCGGGGGATACACCGGGGAGCTGTTTTTT
NA,TRBV4-1,TRBJ2-7,NA,CASSLTGSYEQYF,TGCGCCAGCAGTCTAACAGGGTCCTACGAGCAGTACTTC
NA,TRBV19,TRBJ2-1,few,CASSIGQTYYNEQFF,TGTGCCAGTAGTATTGGACAGACTTACTACAATGAGCAGTTCTTC
NA,TRBV2,TRBJ1-5,few,CASSEGTLLDQPQHF,TGTGCCAGCAGTGAAGGGACTCTGTTGGATCAGCCCCAGCATTTT
NA,TRBV4-2,TRBJ1-4,NA,CASSHRETGSILFF,TGTGCCAGCAGCCACAGGGAAACAGGGTCGATACTGTTTTTT
NA,TRBV5-1,TRBJ2-1,NA,CASSRSSASDHNEQFF,TGCGCCAGCAGCCGCTCTTCGGCTAGCGACCACAATGAGCAGTTCTTC
NA,TRBV4-1,TRBJ1-4,NA,CASSQDDGGRGEKLFF,TGCGCCAGCAGCCAAGATGACGGGGGGAGGGGTGAAAAACTGTTTTTT
TRBD1,TRBV29-1,TRBJ2-7,NA,CSVNDRGYEQYF,TGCAGCGTTAATGACAGGGGCTACGAGCAGTACTTC
TRBD1,TRBV9,TRBJ2-6,NA,CASSPRTGPTGANVLTF,TGTGCCAGCAGCCCGCGGACAGGTCCTACTGGGGCCAACGTCCTGACTTTC
NA,TRBV5-1,TRBJ1-1,NA,CASSFGGGGRTEAFF,TGCGCCAGCAGCTTTGGGGGGGGAGGGAGGACTGAAGCTTTCTTT
NA,TRBV2,TRBJ1-3,NA,CASSEEGTNGNTIYF,TGTGCCAGCAGTGAAGAAGGGACTAATGGAAACACCATATATTTT
NA,TRBV13,TRBJ1-2,NA,CASSGPSGVGYGYTF,TGTGCCAGCAGCGGCCCCTCAGGGGTAGGCTATGGCTACACCTTC
NA,TRBV9,TRBJ2-1,NA,CASGAHPYNEQFF,TGTGCCAGCGGGGCGCACCCCTACAATGAGCAGTTCTTC
TRBD1,TRBV6-1,TRBJ2-7,NA,CASRMDRGPEQYF,TGTGCCAGCAGAATGGACAGGGGCCCCGAGCAGTACTTC
NA,TRBV13,TRBJ1-4,NA,CASSFGDIERATNEKLFF,TGTGCCAGCAGCTTCGGGGACATCGAAAGGGCGACTAATGAAAAACTGTTTTTT
TRBD1,TRBV7-9,TRBJ2-7,NA,CASSLGTGGPYEQYF,TGTGCCAGCAGCTTAGGGACAGGGGGCCCCTACGAGCAGTACTTC
TRBD1,TRBV9,TRBJ2-1,NA,CASSRSTGEKNEQFF,TGTGCCAGCAGCCGGTCGACAGGGGAAAAAAATGAGCAGTTCTTC
TRBD1,TRBV4-3,TRBJ1-1,once,CASSPRQGALDTEAFF,TGCGCCAGCAGCCCTCGACAGGGAGCATTGGACACTGAAGCTTTCTTT
NA,TRBV5-6,TRBJ1-1,NA,CASSLFGGGPTHTEAFF,TGTGCCAGCAGCTTATTCGGGGGTGGGCCTACACACACTGAAGCTTTCTTT
NA,TRBV27,TRBJ2-1,few,CASSQGNEQFF,TGTGCCAGCAGTCAGGGGAATGAGCAGTTCTTC
NA,TRBV18,TRBJ1-2,NA,CASSPPLKNSGYTF,TGTGCCAGCTCACCACCGTTAAAAAACTCTGGCTACACCTTC
NA,TRBV28,TRBJ2-5,NA,CASSLPGPLYQETQYF,TGTGCCAGCAGTCTACCGGGTCCTTTGTACCAAGAGACCCAGTACTTC
TRBD1,TRBV5-1,TRBJ2-3,NA,CASSLAGQGAGDTQYF,TGCGCCAGCAGCTTGGCGGGACAGGGGGCGGGAGATACGCAGTATTTT
TRBD2,TRBV6-5,TRBJ2-5,NA,CASSLGLYQETQYF,TGTGCCAGCAGCTTGGGACTATACCAAGAGACCCAGTACTTC
TRBD2,TRBV5-6,TRBJ2-4,NA,CASSYRTSGVSRGKNIQYF,TGTGCCAGCAGCTACCGGACTAGCGGGGTCAGTCGGGGCAAAAACATTCAGTACTTC
NA,TRBV27,TRBJ2-2,NA,CASRLSDGELFF,TGTGCCAGCAGATTAAGCGACGGGGAGCTGTTTTTT
TRBD1,TRBV27,TRBJ2-2,NA,CASRRTGGGELFF,TGTGCCAGCAGACGGACAGGCGGCGGGGAGCTGTTTTTT
NA,TRBV10-3,TRBJ1-4,NA,CAISESRAGQSKSEKLFF,TGTGCCATCAGTGAGTCTCGGGCCGGACAGTCGAAAAGTGAAAAACTGTTTTTT
TRBD1,TRBV7-2,TRBJ2-7,once,CASSQVPGQGANEQYF,TGTGCCAGCAGCCAAGTCCCGGGACAGGGGGCCAACGAGCAGTACTTC
NA,TRBV6-1,TRBJ2-7,NA,CASRDFRYEQYF,TGTGCCAGCAGGGACTTTCGTTACGAGCAGTACTTC
NA,TRBV14,TRBJ1-6,NA,CASSQVGRGSSPLHF,TGTGCCAGCAGCCAAGTCGGCAGGGGCAGCTCACCCCTCCACTTT